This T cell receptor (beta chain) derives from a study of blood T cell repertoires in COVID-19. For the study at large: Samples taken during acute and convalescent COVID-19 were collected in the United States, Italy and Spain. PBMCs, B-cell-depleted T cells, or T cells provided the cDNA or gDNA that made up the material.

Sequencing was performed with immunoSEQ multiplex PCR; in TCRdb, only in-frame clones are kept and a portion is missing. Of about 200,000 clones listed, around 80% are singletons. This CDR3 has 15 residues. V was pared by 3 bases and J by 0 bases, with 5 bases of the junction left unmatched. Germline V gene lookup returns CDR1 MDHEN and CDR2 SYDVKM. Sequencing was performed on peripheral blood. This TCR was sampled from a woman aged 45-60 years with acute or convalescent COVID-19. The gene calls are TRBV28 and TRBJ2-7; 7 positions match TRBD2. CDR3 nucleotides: TGTGCCAGCAGTTTTAACCCTAGCGGCTCCTACGAGCAGTACTTC. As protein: CASSFNPSGSYEQYF.